The entry that follows covers one T cell receptor beta chain sequence. Its antigen is still unknown. This CDR3 has 13 amino acids. Germline CDR1 and CDR2: LNHDA and SQIVND (reference sequence). The V and J ends lost 6 bases and 8 bases respectively, with 14 bases between them. This sample is drawn from a study of vaccination effects on CD4 cells after COVID-19. Study-level information: Wells each received 2 million to 2.5 million PBMC, cultured with approximately 9.1 IU/ml IL-2 and roughly 9.8 ug/ml peptides.

Culturing for about ten days preceded CD4+ T cell isolation. Two doses of BNT162b2 or mRNA-1273 vaccine were administered to participants. Cells had half their medium changed to IL-2 medium on days 3 and 7. The protocol was immunoSEQ multiplex PCR, while the TCRdb copy is restricted to in-frame clones and leaves out a portion. The repertoire holds approximately 70,000 clones, with roughly 73% as singletons. The sequences come from CD4+ T cells from PBMCs cultured without peptide, collected after COVID-19 vaccination. The chain uses TRBV19 and TRBJ2-1; unclear D gene. The TCR sequence derives from a human donor who received a COVID-19 vaccine. The CDR3 protein is CASRSVVGDEQFF. CDR3 in DNA: TGTGCCAGTAGATCTGTGGTTGGGGATGAGCAGTTCTTC.